The clone carrying this T cell receptor (beta chain) has ten or more counts. The authors prepared the TCRbeta library with unique molecular identifiers. MiXCR, run by TCRdb on the PCR reads, gives a single entry per CDR3 protein. Of roughly 300,000 distinct CDR3 sequences detected, 10% to 13% appear once; the ten largest clones hold roughly 2.5%. CDR3 length: 17 residues. Trimming pared 3 bases from V and 2 bases from J, leaving 17 bases between. Germline V lookup: CDR1 LNHNV, CDR2 YYDKDF (reference sequence). The sample originates from a study of T-cell reconstitution after alpha-beta-depleted transplantation in children.

The starting material was PBMCs from the stem cell graft donor, obtained from the stem cell graft. The origin of this receptor is a human donor who donated a stem cell graft to a child with acute lymphoblastic leukemia. The J gene is TRBJ2-4, the V gene TRBV15; tentative D call: TRBD1 (6 bases). The CDR3 loop reads CATSRGSLGGSKNIQYF. The CDR3 nucleotides read TGTGCCACCAGCAGGGGATCCCTAGGGGGTTCCAAAAACATTCAGTACTTC.